The following is a TCR beta chain sequence with its context. Which antigen it targets is not known. Base qualities are missing; no much larger clone stands one base away. This sample is drawn from a study of blood T cell repertoires in COVID-19 (dated by TCRdb to about 2020). Study-level background: The collaborator samples originated in the United States, Italy and Spain and spanned the acute and convalescent phases of COVID-19. The prospective study material was composed of cDNA or gDNA derived from T cells, B-cell-depleted T cells, or PBMCs. Subjects who had been exposed to COVID-19, were actively infected with it, or had recovered from it provided the deeply sampled blood TCRbeta repertoires that made up the dataset. The repertoires were released in a freely available public database meant as a resource for research on the immune response to SARS-CoV-2. Samples were obtained from the ongoing ImmuneRACE study (first 160 participants) and from about 1,300 subjects provided by 6 global collaborators. Sample metadata almost always included a de-identified subject ID, COVID-19 status, age in years and sex. Where available, HLA class I and class II types were taken from metadata supplied by the sample provider and were not determined by assay-based typing.

The CDR3 runs 19 amino acids, cysteine and phenylalanine included. The CDR3 DNA has 57 bases and is translated from base 1. The immunoSEQ Assay, a bias-controlled multiplex PCR, was used to amplify TCRbeta CDR3 regions from genomic DNA. In the authors' own workflow: The number of nucleated cells in each sample was estimated from the amplification of reference gene primers within the assay. To quantify the absolute abundance of each unique TCRbeta CDR3 rearrangement, sequence reads were collapsed and filtered. For each sample, productive Simpson clonality was calculated as the square root of Simpson's diversity index across productive rearrangements. Held by TCRdb, this immuneACCESS table contains in-frame sequences only and omits some clones. Under half of the omission traces to an unresolved V gene where checked; the cause of the rest is unknown. The V and J calls and clone size are taken from that table; D and trimming were inferred from the DNA. For this sample the table gives 130,000 to 150,000 clones, of which under 85% were detected only once. The ten largest account for roughly 6.5% of the sample.

Whole blood was collected in K2EDTA tubes by collaborating institutions according to the institutions' own protocols. Collaborator samples were shipped for TCRbeta analysis as frozen whole blood, isolated PBMCs, or DNA extracted from either sample type. Beyond this particular receptor, the publication reports: The quantity of clinical and demographic metadata differed by source and by participant and was supplied without curation.

Sequencing used peripheral blood. This sequence uses TRBV21-1 and TRBJ2-6; the table's D call, TRBD1, was not checked against the DNA. TRBV21-1 is termed a pseudogene. The receptor's source is a human donor in a cohort sampled during active COVID-19. The nucleotides read TGTGCCAGCAGCCACCAACCTATTTTGGGGCCCTCTGGGGCCAACGTCCTGACTTTC. This gives the protein CASSHQPILGPSGANVLTF.